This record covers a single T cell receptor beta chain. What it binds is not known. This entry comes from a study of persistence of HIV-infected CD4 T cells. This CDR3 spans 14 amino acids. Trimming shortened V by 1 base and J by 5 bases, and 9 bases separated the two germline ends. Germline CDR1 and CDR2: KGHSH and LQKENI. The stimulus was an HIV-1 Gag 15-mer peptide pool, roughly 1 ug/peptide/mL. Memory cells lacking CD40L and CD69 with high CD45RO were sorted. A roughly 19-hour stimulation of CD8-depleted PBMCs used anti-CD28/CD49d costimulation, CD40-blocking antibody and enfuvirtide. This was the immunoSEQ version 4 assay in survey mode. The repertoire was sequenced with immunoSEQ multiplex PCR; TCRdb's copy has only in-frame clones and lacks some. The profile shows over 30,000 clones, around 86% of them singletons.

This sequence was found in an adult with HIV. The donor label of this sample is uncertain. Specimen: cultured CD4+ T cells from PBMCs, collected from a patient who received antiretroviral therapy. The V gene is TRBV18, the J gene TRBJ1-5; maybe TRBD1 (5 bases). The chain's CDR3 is CASSPLGGDQPQHF. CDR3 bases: TGTGCCAGCTCACCACTTGGGGGGGATCAGCCCCAGCATTTT.